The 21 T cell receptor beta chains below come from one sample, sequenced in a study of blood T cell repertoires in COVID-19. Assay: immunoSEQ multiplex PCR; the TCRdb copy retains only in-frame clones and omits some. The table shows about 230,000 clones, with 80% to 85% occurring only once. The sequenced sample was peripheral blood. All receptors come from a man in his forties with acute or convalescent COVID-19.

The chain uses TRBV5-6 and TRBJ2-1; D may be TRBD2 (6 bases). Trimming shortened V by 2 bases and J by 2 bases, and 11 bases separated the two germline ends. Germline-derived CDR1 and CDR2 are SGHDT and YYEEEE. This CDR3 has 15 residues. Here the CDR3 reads CASSLLADTYNEQFF. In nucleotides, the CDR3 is TGTGCCAGCAGCTTATTAGCGGACACCTACAATGAGCAGTTCTTC.

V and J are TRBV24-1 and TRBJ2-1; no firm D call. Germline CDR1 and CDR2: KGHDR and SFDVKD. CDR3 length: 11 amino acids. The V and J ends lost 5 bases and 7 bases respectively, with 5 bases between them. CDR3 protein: CATSARNEQFF. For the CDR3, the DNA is TGTGCCACCAGTGCCCGGAATGAGCAGTTCTTC.

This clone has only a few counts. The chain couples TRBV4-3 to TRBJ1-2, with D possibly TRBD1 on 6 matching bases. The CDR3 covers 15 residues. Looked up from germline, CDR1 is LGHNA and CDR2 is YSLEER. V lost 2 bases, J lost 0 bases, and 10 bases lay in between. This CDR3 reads CASSQSRGSNYGYTF. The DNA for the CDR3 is TGCGCCAGCAGCCAATCCAGGGGATCTAACTATGGCTACACCTTC.

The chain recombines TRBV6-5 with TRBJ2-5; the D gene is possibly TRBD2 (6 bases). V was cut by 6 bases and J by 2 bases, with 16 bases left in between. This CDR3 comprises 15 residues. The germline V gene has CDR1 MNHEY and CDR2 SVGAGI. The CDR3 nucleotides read TGTGCCAGCAGGCCTACTCGGACTAAACAAGAGACCCAGTACTTC. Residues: CASRPTRTKQETQYF.

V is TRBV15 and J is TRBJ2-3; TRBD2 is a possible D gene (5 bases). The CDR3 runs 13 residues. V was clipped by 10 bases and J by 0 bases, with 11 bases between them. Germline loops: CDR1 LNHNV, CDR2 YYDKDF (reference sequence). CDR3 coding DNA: TGTGCCATTCGGACTTCTAGCACAGATACGCAGTATTTT. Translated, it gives CAIRTSSTDTQYF.

The CDR3 region is CASSYSGTGVLDTQYF. The CDR3 DNA is TGTGCCAGCAGTTACTCCGGGACAGGGGTCTTGGATACGCAGTATTTT. The J gene is TRBJ2-3, the V gene TRBV6-6; 10 nucleotides line up with TRBD1. V was clipped by 0 bases and J by 6 bases; unmatched bases: 6. The CDR3 runs to 16 residues. Per the germline V gene, CDR1 is MNHNY and CDR2 is SVGAGI (reference sequence).

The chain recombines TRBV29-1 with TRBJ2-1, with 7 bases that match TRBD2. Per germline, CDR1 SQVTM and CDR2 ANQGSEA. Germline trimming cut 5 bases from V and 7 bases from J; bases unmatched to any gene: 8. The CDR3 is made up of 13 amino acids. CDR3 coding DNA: TGCAGCGTTAACAGCCCGCGGGAGAATGAGCAGTTCTTC. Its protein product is CSVNSPRENEQFF.

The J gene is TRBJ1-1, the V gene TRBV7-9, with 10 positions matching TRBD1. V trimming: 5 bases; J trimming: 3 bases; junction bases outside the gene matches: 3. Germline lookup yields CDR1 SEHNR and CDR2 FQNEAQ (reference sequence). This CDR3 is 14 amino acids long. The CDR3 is CASSPGTGDTEAFF. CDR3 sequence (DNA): TGTGCCAGCAGCCCCGGGACAGGGGACACTGAAGCTTTCTTT.

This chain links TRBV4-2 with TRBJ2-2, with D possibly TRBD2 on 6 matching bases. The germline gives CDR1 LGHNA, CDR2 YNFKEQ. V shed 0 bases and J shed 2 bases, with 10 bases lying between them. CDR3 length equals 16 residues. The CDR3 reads CASSQEGGSNTGELFF. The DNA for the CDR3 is TGTGCCAGCAGCCAAGAAGGAGGGTCAAACACCGGGGAGCTGTTTTTT.

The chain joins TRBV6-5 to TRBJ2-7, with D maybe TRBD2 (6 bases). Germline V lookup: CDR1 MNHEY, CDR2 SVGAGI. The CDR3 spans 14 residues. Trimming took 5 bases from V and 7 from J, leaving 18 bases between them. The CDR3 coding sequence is TGTGCCAGCAGTCCACGATGGGGGGATGGGGAGCAGTACTTC. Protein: CASSPRWGDGEQYF.

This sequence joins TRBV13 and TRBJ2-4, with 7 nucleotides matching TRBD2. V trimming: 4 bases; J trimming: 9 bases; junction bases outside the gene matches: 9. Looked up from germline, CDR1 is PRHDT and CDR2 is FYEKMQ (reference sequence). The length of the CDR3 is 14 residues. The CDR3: CASSSGRGSAIQYF. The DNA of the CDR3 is TGTGCCAGCAGCTCCGGCCGCGGGAGTGCCATTCAGTACTTC.

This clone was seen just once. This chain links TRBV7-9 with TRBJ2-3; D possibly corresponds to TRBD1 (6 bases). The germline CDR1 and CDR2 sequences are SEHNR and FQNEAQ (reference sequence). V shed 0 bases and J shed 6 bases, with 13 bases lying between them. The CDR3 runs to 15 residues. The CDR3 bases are TGTGCCAGCAGCTTAGCCAGGGGCCGGCAGGATACGCAGTATTTT. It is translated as CASSLARGRQDTQYF.

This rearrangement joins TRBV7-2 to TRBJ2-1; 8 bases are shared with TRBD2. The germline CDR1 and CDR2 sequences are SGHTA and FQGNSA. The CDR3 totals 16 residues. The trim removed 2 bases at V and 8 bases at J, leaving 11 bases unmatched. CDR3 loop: CASSLSGGLVGHEQFF. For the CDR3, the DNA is TGTGCCAGCAGCTTATCTGGGGGACTAGTGGGCCATGAGCAGTTCTTC.

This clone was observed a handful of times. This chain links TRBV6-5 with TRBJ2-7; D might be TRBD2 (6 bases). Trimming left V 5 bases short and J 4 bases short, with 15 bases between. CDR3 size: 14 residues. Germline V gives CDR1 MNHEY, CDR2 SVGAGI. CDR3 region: CASSRTSGGYEQYF. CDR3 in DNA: TGTGCCAGCAGTAGGACCTCCGGGGGTTACGAGCAGTACTTC.

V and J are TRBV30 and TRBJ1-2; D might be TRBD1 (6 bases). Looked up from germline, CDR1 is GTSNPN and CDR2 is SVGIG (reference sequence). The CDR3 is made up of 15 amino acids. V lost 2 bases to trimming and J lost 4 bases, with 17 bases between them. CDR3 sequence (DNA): TGTGCCTGGAGTTCCCCGGGGGGCATGTCCTATGGCTACACCTTC. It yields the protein CAWSSPGGMSYGYTF.

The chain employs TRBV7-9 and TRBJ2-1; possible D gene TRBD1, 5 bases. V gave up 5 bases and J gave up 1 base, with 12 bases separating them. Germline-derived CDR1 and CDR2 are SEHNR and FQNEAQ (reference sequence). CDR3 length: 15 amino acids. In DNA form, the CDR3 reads TGTGCCAGCAGCCCCCCCAGGGTGTCCTACAATGAGCAGTTCTTC. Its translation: CASSPPRVSYNEQFF.

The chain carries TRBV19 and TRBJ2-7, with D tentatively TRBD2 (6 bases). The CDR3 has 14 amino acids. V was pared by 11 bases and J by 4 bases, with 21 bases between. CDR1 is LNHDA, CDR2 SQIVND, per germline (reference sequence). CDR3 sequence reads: CASKGQGGGYEQYF. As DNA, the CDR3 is TGTGCCTCCAAGGGCCAGGGAGGTGGGTACGAGCAGTACTTC.

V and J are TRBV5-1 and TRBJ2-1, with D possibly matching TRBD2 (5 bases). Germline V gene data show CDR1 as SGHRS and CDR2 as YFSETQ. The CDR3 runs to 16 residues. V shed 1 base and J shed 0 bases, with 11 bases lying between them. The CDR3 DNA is TGCGCCAGCAGCTTGCGAGCGGAAAGCTCCTACAATGAGCAGTTCTTC. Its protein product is CASSLRAESSYNEQFF.

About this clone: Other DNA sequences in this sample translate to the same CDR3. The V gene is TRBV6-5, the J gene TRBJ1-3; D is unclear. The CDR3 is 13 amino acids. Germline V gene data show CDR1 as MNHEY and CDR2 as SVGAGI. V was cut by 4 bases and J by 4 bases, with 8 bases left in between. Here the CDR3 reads CASSSPGGNTIYF. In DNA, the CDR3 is TGTGCCAGCAGTTCTCCGGGGGGAAACACCATATATTTT.

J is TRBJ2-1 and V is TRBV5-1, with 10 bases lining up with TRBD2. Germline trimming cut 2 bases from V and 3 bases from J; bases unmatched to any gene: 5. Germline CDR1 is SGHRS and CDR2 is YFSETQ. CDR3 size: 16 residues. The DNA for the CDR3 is TGCGCCAGCAGCTTTGAACTAGCGGGGAACTACAATGAGCAGTTCTTC. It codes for CASSFELAGNYNEQFF.

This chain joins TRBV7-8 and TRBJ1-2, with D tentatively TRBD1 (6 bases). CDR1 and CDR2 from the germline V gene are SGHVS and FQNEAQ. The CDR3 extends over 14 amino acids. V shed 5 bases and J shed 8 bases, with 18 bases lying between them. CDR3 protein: CASSTLTGPQGYTF. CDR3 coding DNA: TGTGCCAGCAGCACGCTGACAGGCCCACAAGGCTACACCTTC.